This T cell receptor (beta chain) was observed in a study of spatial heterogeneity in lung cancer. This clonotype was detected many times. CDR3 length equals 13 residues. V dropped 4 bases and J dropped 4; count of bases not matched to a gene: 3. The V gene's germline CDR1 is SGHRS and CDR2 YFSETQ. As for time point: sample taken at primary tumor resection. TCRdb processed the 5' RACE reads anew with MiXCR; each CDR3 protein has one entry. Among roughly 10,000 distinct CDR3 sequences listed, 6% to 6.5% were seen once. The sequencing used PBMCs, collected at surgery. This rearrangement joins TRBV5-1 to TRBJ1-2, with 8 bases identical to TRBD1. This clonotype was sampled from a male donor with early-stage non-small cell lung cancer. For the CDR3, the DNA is TGCGCCAGCAGCCTGGACAGGGTCTATGGCTACACCTTC. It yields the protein CASSLDRVYGYTF.